This T cell receptor beta chain was profiled in a study of tissue T cells after allogeneic stem cell transplantation. From germline, CDR1 is SNHLY and CDR2 FYNGKV (reference sequence). The CDR3 covers 14 residues. J was trimmed by 7 bases and V by 5 bases; bases with no gene match: 5. Sequencing was performed with immunoSEQ multiplex PCR; in TCRdb, only in-frame clones are kept and a portion is missing. The sample carries several thousand clones, around half recorded once. A note on this clone: Gene names are mouse gene names. Read data end 1 residue before the CDR3 end; the end is taken from the germline J gene.

Time point indicated: mouse harvest day 14 after allogeneic transplant. Each mouse received 10^7 T-cell-depleted marrow cells plus 10^6 splenic CD5+ T cells by tail vein. This TCR came from a female BALB/c mouse given C57BL/6 T cells with graft-versus-host disease after an allogeneic hematopoietic cell transplant. The V and J genes are TRBV3 and TRBJ1-4; 9 bases map to TRBD1. Sequencing was performed on lymph node tissue. CDR3 in amino acids: CASSPGQGGERLFF. The sequenced part of the CDR3 DNA is TGTGCCAGCAGCCCGGGACAGGGTGGCGAAAGATTATTT.